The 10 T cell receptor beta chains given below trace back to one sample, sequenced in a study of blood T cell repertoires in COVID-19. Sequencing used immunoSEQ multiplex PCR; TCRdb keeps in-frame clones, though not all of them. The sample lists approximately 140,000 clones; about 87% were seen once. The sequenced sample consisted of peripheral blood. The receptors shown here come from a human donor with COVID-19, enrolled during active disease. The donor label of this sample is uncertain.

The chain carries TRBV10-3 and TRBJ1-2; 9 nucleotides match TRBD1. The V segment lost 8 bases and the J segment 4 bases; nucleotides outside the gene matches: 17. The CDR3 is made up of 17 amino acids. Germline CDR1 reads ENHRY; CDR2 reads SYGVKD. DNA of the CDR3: TGTGCCATCTCTTTCTATGCCGGGACAGGGACCATCTATGGCTACACCTTC. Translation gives CAISFYAGTGTIYGYTF.

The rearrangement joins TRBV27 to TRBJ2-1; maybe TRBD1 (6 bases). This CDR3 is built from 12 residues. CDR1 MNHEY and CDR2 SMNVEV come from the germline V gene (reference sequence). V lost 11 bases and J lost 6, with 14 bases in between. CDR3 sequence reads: CALEGGFNEQFF. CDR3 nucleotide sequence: TGTGCCCTAGAAGGGGGATTCAATGAGCAGTTCTTC.

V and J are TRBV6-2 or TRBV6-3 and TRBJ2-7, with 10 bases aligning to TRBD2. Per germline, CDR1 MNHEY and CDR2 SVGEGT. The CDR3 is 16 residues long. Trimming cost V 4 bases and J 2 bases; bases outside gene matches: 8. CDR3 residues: CASSSRERGGTYEQYF. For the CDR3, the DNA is TGTGCCAGCAGTTCGCGGGAGCGGGGGGGCACCTACGAGCAGTACTTC.

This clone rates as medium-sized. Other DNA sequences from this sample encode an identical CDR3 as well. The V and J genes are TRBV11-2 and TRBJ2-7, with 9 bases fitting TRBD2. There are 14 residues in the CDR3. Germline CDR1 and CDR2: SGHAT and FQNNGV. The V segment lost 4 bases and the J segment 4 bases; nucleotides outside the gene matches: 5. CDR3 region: CASSSSSGTYEQYF. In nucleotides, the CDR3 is TGTGCCAGCAGCTCCTCTAGCGGGACGTACGAGCAGTACTTC.

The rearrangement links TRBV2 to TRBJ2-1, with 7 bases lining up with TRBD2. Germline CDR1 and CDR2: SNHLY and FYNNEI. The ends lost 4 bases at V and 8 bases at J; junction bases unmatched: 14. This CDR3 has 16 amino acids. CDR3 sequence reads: CASSGGASGGGDEQFF. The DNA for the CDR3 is TGTGCCAGCAGTGGAGGGGCTAGCGGAGGAGGGGATGAGCAGTTCTTC.

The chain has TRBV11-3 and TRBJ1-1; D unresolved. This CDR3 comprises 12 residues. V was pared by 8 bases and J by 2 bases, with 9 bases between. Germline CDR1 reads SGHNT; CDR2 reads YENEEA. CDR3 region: CASGPLNTEAFF. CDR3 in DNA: TGTGCCAGCGGCCCTCTTAACACTGAAGCTTTCTTT.

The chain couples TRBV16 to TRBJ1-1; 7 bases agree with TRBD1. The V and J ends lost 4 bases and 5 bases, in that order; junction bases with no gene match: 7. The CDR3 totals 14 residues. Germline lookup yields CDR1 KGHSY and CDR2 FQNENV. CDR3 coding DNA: TGTGCCAGCAGCCTTGACAGGGCATCAACTGAAGCTTTCTTT. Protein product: CASSLDRASTEAFF.

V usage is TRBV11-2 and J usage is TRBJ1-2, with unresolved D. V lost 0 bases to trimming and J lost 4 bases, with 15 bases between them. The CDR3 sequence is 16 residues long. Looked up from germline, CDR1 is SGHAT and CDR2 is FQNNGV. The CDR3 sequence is CASSLEGRTSLYGYTF. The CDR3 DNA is TGTGCCAGCAGCTTAGAGGGGAGAACCTCCCTCTATGGCTACACCTTC.

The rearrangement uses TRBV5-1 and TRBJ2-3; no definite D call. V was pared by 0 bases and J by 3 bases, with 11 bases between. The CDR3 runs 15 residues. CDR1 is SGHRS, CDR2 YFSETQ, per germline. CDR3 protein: CASSLGAGETDTQYF. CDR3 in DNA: TGCGCCAGCAGCTTGGGCGCTGGAGAAACAGATACGCAGTATTTT.

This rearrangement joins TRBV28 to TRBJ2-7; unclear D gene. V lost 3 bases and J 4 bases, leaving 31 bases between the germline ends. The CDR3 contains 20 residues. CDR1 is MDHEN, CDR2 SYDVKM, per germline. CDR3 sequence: CASSFYGFLGIQVRLYEQYF. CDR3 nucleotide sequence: TGTGCCAGCAGTTTTTATGGGTTTTTGGGTATTCAGGTCAGATTGTACGAGCAGTACTTC.